A selection of T cell receptor beta chains follows, all from one sample in a study of identical twins. TCRdb independently ran MiXCR on the 5' RACE reads; one entry per CDR3 protein. Of roughly 720,000 distinct CDR3 sequences listed, 15% to 20% were seen once; the top ten hold around 12%. Separately, the same data were catalogued under a study of T cells expressing NK-cell markers.

Input material: PBMCs. The receptors originated from a woman younger than 30 in good health. Both conserved end residues are part of each CDR3. A D gene is named only where the DNA matches it firmly. For some rows the clone size is stated as once, few or many, or as a class when expanded; others skip it.

V	size	D	J	CDR3	DNA
TRBV5-1	NA	NA	TRBJ1-5	CASSVDSHQPQHF	TGCGCCAGCAGCGTAGACAGCCATCAGCCCCAGCATTTT
TRBV5-1	NA	NA	TRBJ2-1	CASSLTRTSSYNEQFF	TGCGCCAGCAGCTTGACCAGGACGAGCTCCTACAATGAGCAGTTCTTC
TRBV12-3/TRBV12-4	many	NA	TRBJ2-1	CASSLNSFDEQFF	TGTGCCAGCAGTTTAAACAGCTTCGATGAGCAGTTCTTC
TRBV11-2	few	NA	TRBJ2-1	CASSPAQGLRNEQFF	TGTGCCAGCAGCCCAGCCCAGGGATTAAGGAATGAGCAGTTCTTC
TRBV6-2/TRBV6-3	NA	NA	TRBJ2-1	CASSYSSVREFF	TGTGCCAGCAGTTACTCGAGTGTACGGGAGTTCTTC
TRBV5-1	few	TRBD2	TRBJ2-5	CASSGTRRETQYF	TGCGCCAGCAGCGGGACTAGACGGGAGACCCAGTACTTC
TRBV3-1	NA	NA	TRBJ2-7	CASSQRYSYEQYF	TGTGCCAGCAGCCAACGATACTCCTACGAGCAGTACTTC
TRBV18	NA	NA	TRBJ2-1	CASSPAVRSYNEQFF	TGTGCCAGCTCACCGGCAGTTCGCTCCTACAATGAGCAGTTCTTC
TRBV27	few	NA	TRBJ2-5	CASSPVDLQETQYF	TGTGCCAGCAGCCCCGTGGACCTACAAGAGACCCAGTACTTC
TRBV7-9	few	NA	TRBJ2-7	CASSLSGSSREQYF	TGTGCCAGCAGCTTATCAGGGAGCTCTCGGGAGCAGTACTTC
TRBV5-1	few	TRBD1	TRBJ2-1	CASSPLPPGQIYNEQFF	TGCGCCAGCAGTCCTCTCCCCCCGGGACAGATCTACAATGAGCAGTTCTTC
TRBV6-2/TRBV6-3	many	NA	TRBJ2-7	CASSRTGLYEQYF	TGTGCCAGCAGCCGTACAGGCCTCTACGAGCAGTACTTC
TRBV4-2	NA	TRBD2	TRBJ2-1	CASSQPGTSGGNEQFF	TGTGCCAGCAGCCAACCCGGGACTAGCGGGGGAAATGAGCAGTTCTTC
TRBV5-1	many	TRBD1	TRBJ2-3	CASSLGQGSDTQYF	TGCGCCAGCAGCTTGGGACAGGGTTCAGATACGCAGTATTTT
TRBV11-2	few	TRBD1	TRBJ2-7	CASSFGQGPNYEQYF	TGTGCCAGCAGCTTCGGACAGGGACCGAACTACGAGCAGTACTTC